This T cell receptor (beta chain) derives from a study of CD4 T cells in relation to SARS-CoV-2 and coronaviruses. This clone is large within its sample. No antigen is known for it. Unexposed donor CD4+ T cells date from about 2011-2019, before the COVID-19 pandemic. After about 10 days of culture, CD4+ T cells were isolated. Each well had two million PBMCs in around 5% human AB serum with IL-2. The V end was cut by 4 bases, the J end by 5 bases, with 19 bases between. Germline loops: CDR1 KGHDR, CDR2 SFDVKD. The CDR3 consists of 17 residues. This table comes from immunoSEQ multiplex PCR, and its TCRdb copy is limited to in-frame clones, with some not included. The table shows 20,000 to 30,000 clones, with approximately 80% occurring only once.

The specimen was CD4+ T cells from PBMCs, cultured in vitro. The genes are TRBV24-1 and TRBJ2-2; TRBD2 is a possible D gene (7 bases). The TCR originated in a human donor in good health. The CDR3: CATSDRGGRERTGELFF. The CDR3 DNA sequence: TGTGCCACCAGTGACCGTGGGGGGCGGGAGCGGACCGGGGAGCTGTTTTTT.